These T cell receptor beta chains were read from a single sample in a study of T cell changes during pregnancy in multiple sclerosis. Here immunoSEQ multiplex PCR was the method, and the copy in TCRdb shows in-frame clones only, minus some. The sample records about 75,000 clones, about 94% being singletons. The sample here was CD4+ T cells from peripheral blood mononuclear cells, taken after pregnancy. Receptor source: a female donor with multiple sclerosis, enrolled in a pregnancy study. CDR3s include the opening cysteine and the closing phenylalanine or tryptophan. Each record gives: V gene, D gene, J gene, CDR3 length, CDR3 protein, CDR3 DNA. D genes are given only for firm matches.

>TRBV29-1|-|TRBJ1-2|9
CSVLEGYTF
TGCAGCGTTCTAGAGGGCTACACCTTC
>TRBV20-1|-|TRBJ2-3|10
CSAYSDTQYF
TGCAGTGCCTACTCAGATACGCAGTATTTT
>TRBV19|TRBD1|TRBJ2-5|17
CASSRETGGIGQETQYF
TGTGCCAGTAGTAGGGAGACAGGGGGCATTGGCCAAGAGACCCAGTACTTC
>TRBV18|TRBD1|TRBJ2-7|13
CASSRRDSYEQYF
TGTGCCAGCTCACGCCGGGACAGCTACGAGCAGTACTTC
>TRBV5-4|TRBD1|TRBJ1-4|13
CASSGTGNEKLFF
TGTGCCAGCTCAGGGACAGGGAATGAAAAACTGTTTTTT
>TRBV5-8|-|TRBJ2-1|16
CASSLGLSRTDNEQFF
TGTGCCAGCAGCTTGGGTCTTAGCCGGACTGACAATGAGCAGTTCTTC
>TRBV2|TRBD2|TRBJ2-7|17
CALKGGTLAGGPSEQYF
TGTGCCCTCAAGGGCGGGACTCTAGCGGGAGGGCCCAGCGAGCAGTACTTC
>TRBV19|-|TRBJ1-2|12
CASSETGYGYTF
TGTGCCAGTAGCGAGACAGGATATGGCTACACCTTC
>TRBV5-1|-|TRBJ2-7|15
CASSLGVGVSHEQYF
TGCGCCAGCAGCTTGGGAGTAGGGGTTAGCCACGAGCAGTACTTC
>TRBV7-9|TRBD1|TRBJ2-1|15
CASSPTGGFYNEQFF
TGTGCCAGCAGCCCGACAGGGGGCTTCTACAATGAGCAGTTCTTC
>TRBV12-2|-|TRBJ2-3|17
CASRLVLWELVPDTQYF
TGTGCAAGTCGCTTAGTTCTGTGGGAGCTTGTTCCAGATACGCAGTATTTT
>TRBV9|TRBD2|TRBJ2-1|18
CASSVSTPRGGLLAEQFF
TGTGCCAGCAGCGTATCGACCCCACGGGGGGGCCTACTAGCGGAGCAGTTCTTC
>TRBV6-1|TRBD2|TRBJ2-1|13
CASGAGAWDEQFF
TGTGCCAGCGGGGCGGGAGCCTGGGATGAGCAGTTCTTC
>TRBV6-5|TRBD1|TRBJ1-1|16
CASSYHLGQGLTEAFF
TGTGCCAGCAGTTACCACTTGGGACAGGGTCTAACTGAAGCTTTCTTT
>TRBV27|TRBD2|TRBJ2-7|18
CASSFYPPTSGRMDEQYF
TGTGCCAGCAGTTTTTACCCTCCGACTAGCGGGAGGATGGACGAGCAGTACTTC
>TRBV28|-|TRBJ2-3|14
CASSFGGRPDTQYF
TGTGCCAGCAGTTTTGGGGGGAGGCCAGATACGCAGTATTTT
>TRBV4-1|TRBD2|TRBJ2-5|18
CASSPEGLAGGPKETQYF
TGCGCCAGCAGCCCCGAAGGATTAGCGGGAGGGCCTAAAGAGACCCAGTACTTC
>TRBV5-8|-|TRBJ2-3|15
CASSFSGRDTDTQYF
TGTGCCAGCAGCTTCTCCGGGAGAGACACAGATACGCAGTATTTT